These T cell receptor beta chains were read from a single sample in a study of cytomegalovirus exposure and HLA in healthy donors. Using immunoSEQ multiplex PCR, the repertoire was profiled, and TCRdb retains in-frame clones only, with some absent. The table has about 140,000 clones, roughly 77% seen once; the top ten hold about 3.1%. The specimen was PBMCs. The receptors shown here come from a female donor in good health and CMV-seronegative. CDR3s leave out the opening cysteine and the closing phenylalanine or tryptophan. The order of the fields is V gene, J gene, CDR3 protein.

v_gene: TRBV4-1; j_gene: TRBJ1-1; CDR3aa: ASSQRTGLSRTEAF
v_gene: TRBV27; j_gene: TRBJ2-7; CDR3aa: ASYFYGGSMVEQY
v_gene: TRBV5-1; j_gene: TRBJ2-7; CDR3aa: ASSPDGGPYEQY
v_gene: TRBV30; j_gene: TRBJ1-5; CDR3aa: AWSRGLGNQPQH
v_gene: TRBV25-1; j_gene: TRBJ1-1; CDR3aa: ASSDQVNTEAF
v_gene: TRBV9; j_gene: TRBJ1-3; CDR3aa: ASSLGQGAGNTIY
v_gene: TRBV7-9; j_gene: TRBJ1-2; CDR3aa: ASSSRRGTGSTWGYT
v_gene: TRBV5-5; j_gene: TRBJ1-2; CDR3aa: ASSLSKIGYT
v_gene: TRBV6-1; j_gene: TRBJ1-2; CDR3aa: ASRTTGRGYGYT
v_gene: TRBV20-1; j_gene: TRBJ1-1; CDR3aa: SARQEAF
v_gene: TRBV5-1; j_gene: TRBJ2-2; CDR3aa: ASRGTSTGELF
v_gene: TRBV7-7; j_gene: TRBJ2-5; CDR3aa: ASSPTGQGGETQY
v_gene: TRBV5-6; j_gene: TRBJ2-3; CDR3aa: ASSLVAGVRTDTQY
v_gene: TRBV4-1; j_gene: TRBJ2-5; CDR3aa: ASRVSGKETQY
v_gene: TRBV10-1; j_gene: TRBJ1-1; CDR3aa: ASSDQGAEAF
v_gene: TRBV11-3; j_gene: TRBJ1-1; CDR3aa: ASSPSRGLPEAF
v_gene: TRBV4-3; j_gene: TRBJ2-5; CDR3aa: ASSPQGSRSETQY
v_gene: TRBV15; j_gene: TRBJ2-7; CDR3aa: ATSLRDRARYEQY
v_gene: TRBV9; j_gene: TRBJ1-1; CDR3aa: ASSPGTGGMNTEAF
v_gene: TRBV9; j_gene: NA; CDR3aa: ASSLQTGAGVYEQY
v_gene: TRBV28; j_gene: TRBJ1-6; CDR3aa: ASSLSDSPLH
v_gene: TRBV11-3; j_gene: TRBJ2-1; CDR3aa: ASSGPRGGTRLF
v_gene: TRBV12-5; j_gene: TRBJ2-1; CDR3aa: ASGPQGGWQF
v_gene: TRBV15; j_gene: TRBJ2-7; CDR3aa: ATQSGSNYEQY
v_gene: TRBV9; j_gene: TRBJ2-7; CDR3aa: ASSSEGTSGGRAYEQY
v_gene: TRBV7-9; j_gene: TRBJ1-2; CDR3aa: ASSFAAGGANGYT